Here is one TCR beta chain with its context. The V end was cut by 3 bases, the J end by 0 bases, with 12 bases between. CDR3 length equals 15 residues. Per the germline V gene, CDR1 is DFQATT and CDR2 is SNEGSKA (reference sequence). The sample originates from a study of blood T cell repertoires in COVID-19. Some clones are missing from TCRdb's copy, which holds only in-frame ones; the method was immunoSEQ multiplex PCR. The sample has hundreds of thousands of clones, roughly four fifths seen once. This clonotype originated in a woman aged 50 to 65 who had recovered from COVID-19. The chain couples TRBV20-1 to TRBJ2-1; D not resolved. Sequencing was done on a sample of peripheral blood. CDR3 DNA: TGCAGTGCTAGTGAGGCACCAAGCTCCTACAATGAGCAGTTCTTC. This encodes CSASEAPSSYNEQFF.